This entry is about one T cell receptor (beta chain). Its antigen target is currently unknown. One base away there is no much larger clone; base qualities are not given. V loses 0 bases at its end and J loses 4 bases; junction bases beyond the gene matches: 12. The germline V gene provides CDR1 SGHRS and CDR2 YFSETQ. The CDR3 starts with the cysteine, ends with the phenylalanine, and has 17 residues. The retained sequence is limited to the CDR3, 51 bases, with the frame set at the first base. The data were obtained in a study of graft-versus-host responses after intestinal transplantation (dated by TCRdb to the early 2020s). Looking at the study overall: The transplants that recipients received were multivisceral, liver-intestinal, or isolated intestinal. Rather than being sequenced by the commercial service, samples from three later patients were sequenced in-house on an Illumina MiSeq and processed with MiXCR. To identify alloreactive clones, pre-transplant mixed lymphocyte reaction products were sequenced and compared with unstimulated pre-transplant donor and recipient T cells. Donor T cell macrochimerism was defined as a peak of at least 4% donor T cells among recipient peripheral blood mononuclear cells. All recipients received anti-thymocyte globulin induction followed by maintenance tacrolimus and steroids for approximately 3 years. The cohort enrolled about two dozen intestinal transplant recipients, one of whom was a retransplant, and a few patients without pretransplant specimens were excluded. Graft-versus-host and host-versus-graft alloreactive T cell clones were tracked in the graft, circulation and bone marrow after intestinal transplantation using bulk TCR-beta CDR3 sequencing.

The time point label for this specimen denotes: cells obtained before transplantation from donor or recipient. CD3+CD4+ and CD3+CD8+ populations were FACS-sorted from unstimulated pre-transplant donor and recipient cells taken from spleen or lymph nodes. The study at large found these results: The relatively low number and heterogeneity of intestinal transplant patients limited the conclusions. In patients with donor T cell macrochimerism, the allografts had high GvH to HvG T cell clonal ratios. GvH clones turned up in recipient bone marrow, with some appearing earlier in ileal mucosa or blood, a pattern consistent with an intestinal mucosal origin. Early after transplant, peak levels of circulating GvH clones were found to be associated with declines in HvG clones.

The library was obtained by the immunoSEQ multiplex PCR assay. For most patients, genomic DNA was isolated with the Qiagen DNeasy Blood and Tissue Kit and shipped frozen to Adaptive Biotechnologies for TCR sequencing. Adaptive Biotechnologies carried out high-throughput TCR-beta CDR3 sequencing of genomic DNA for most patients. Per the original workflow: Adaptive's ImmunoSEQ software supplied the TCR sequencing data for 18 patients, while MiXCR and VDJtools were used to process three other patients. To correct CD4 versus CD8 sorting errors, sequences present in both subsets at a frequency ratio below 5:1 were removed. Because the origin of CDR3 nucleotide sequences shared between donor and recipient could not be assigned, those sequences were removed. To count as alloreactive, a clone needed at least 2-fold expansion over unstimulated cells and a minimum CFSE-low frequency of 0.002% (template counts) or 0.001% (read counts). Mappable clones were those detected in sequenced pre-transplant spleen, lymph node, or MLR CFSE-low populations of the donor or recipient. The cumulative frequency of alloreactive clones was calculated as a percentage of all sequences, weighted by copy number. The clones in this table, taken by TCRdb from immuneACCESS, are in-frame only. Not every clone is retained; where verified, under half of the shortfall comes from an unresolved V gene, and the cause of the rest is unknown. V and J calls and clone size come straight from that table; D and trimming were deduced from the DNA. A total of around 130,000 clones appear in this sample, 90% to 95% of them only once. The ten most abundant clones make up over 0.15% of the sample.

The TCR sequence derives from a human donor who received an intestinal transplant. The rearrangement joined TRBV5-1 to TRBJ1-1, with 7 middle bases fitting TRBD1. This specimen consisted of unstimulated CD4+ T cells sorted from spleen or lymph node cells, obtained before intestinal transplant. The CDR3 protein: CASSLAPRQGPFTEAFF. The sequence in DNA is TGCGCCAGCAGCTTGGCCCCAAGACAGGGCCCTTTCACTGAAGCTTTCTTT.